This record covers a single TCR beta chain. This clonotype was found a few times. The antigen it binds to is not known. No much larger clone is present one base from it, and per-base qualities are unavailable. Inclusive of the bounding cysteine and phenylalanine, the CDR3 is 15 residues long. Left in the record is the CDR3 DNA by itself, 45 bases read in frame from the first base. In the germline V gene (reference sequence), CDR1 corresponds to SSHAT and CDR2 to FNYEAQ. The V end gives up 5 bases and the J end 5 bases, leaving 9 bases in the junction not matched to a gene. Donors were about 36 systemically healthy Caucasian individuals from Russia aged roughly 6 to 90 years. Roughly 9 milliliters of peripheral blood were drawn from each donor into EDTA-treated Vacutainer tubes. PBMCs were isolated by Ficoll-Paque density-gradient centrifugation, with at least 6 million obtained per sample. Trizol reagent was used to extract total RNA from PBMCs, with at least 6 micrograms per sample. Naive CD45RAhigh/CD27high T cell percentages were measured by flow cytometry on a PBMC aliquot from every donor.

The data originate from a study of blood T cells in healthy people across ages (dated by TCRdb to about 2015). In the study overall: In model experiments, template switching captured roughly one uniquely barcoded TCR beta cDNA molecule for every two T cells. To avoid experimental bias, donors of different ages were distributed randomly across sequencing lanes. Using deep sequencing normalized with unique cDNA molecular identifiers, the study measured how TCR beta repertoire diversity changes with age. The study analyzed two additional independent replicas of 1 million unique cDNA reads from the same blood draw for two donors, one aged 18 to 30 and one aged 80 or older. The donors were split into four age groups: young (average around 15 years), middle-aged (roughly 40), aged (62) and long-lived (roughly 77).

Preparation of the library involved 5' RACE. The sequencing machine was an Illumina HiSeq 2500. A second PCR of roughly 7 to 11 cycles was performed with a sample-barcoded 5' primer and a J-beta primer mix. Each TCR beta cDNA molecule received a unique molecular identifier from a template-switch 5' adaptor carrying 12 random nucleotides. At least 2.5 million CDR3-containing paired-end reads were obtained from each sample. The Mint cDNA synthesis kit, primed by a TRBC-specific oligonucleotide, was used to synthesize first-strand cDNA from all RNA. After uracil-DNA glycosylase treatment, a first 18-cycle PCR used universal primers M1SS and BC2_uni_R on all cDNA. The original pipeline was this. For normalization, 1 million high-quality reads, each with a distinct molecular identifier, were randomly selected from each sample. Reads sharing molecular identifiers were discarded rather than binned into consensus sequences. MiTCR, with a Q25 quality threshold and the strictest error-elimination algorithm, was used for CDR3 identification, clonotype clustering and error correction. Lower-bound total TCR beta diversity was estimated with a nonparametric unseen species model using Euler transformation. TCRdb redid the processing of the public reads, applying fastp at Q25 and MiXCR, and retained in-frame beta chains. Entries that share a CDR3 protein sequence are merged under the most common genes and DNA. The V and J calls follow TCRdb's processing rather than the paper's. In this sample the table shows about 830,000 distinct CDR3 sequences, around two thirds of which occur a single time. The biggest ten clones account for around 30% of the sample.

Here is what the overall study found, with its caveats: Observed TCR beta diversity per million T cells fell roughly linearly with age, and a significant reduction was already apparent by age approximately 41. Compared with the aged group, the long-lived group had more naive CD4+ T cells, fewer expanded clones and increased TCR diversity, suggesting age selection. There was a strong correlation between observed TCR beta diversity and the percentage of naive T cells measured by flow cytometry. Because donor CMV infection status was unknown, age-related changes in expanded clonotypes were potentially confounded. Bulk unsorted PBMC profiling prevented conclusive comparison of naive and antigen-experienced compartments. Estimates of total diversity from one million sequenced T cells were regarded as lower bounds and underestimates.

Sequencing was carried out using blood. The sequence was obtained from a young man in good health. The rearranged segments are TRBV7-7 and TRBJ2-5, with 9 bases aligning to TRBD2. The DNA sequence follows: TGTGCCAGCAGCCCCCTGCCTAGCGGGGTGGAGACCCAGTACTTC. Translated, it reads CASSPLPSGVETQYF.